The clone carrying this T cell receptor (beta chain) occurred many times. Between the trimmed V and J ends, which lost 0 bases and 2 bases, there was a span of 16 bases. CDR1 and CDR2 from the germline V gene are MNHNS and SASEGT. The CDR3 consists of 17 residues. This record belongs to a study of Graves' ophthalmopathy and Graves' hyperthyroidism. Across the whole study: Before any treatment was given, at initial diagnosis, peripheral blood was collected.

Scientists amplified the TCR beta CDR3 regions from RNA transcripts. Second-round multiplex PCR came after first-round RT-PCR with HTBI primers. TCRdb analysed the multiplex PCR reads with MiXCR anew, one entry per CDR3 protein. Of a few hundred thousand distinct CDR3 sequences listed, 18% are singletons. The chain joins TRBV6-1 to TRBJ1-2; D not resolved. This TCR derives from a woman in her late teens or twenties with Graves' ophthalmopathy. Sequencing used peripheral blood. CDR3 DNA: TGTGCCAGCAGTGAAGCCGGATTAAGGGCGTTGAACTATGGCTACACCTTC. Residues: CASSEAGLRALNYGYTF.